The 14 T cell receptor beta chains given below trace back to one sample, sequenced in a study of blood T cell repertoires in COVID-19 (dated by TCRdb to 2019 to 2021). Libraries were constructed by the immunoSEQ multiplex PCR assay. Drawn from immuneACCESS, this table holds only the in-frame rearrangements with V and J called that TCRdb kept. Clones are partly lost; checked studies trace under half to an unresolved V gene and leave the rest unexplained. This sample is represented by about 220,000 clones; around 87% of them were singletons. The ten largest clones capture 3% to 3.5% of the sample. The specimen sequenced was PBMCs or T cells enriched from blood (not recorded which). These receptors all come from a woman aged 18-35 years in a cohort exposed to, infected with or recovered from COVID-19 (not recorded which).

The V call is TRBV20-1, the J call TRBJ1-6; 8 bases are a match to TRBD1. CDR1 is DFQATT and CDR2 is SNEGSKA in the germline V gene (reference sequence). J gave up 8 bases and V 4 bases, and 7 bases lay outside the gene matches. This CDR3 spans 14 amino acids. The CDR3 reads CSAIDRGNHSPLHF. CDR3 DNA: TGCAGTGCTATTGACAGGGGAAACCATTCACCCCTCCACTTT.

The chain has TRBV27 and TRBJ2-1; a weak D match, TRBD2 (5 bases). Germline-derived CDR1 and CDR2 are MNHEY and SMNVEV (reference sequence). The CDR3 length is 15 residues. The V end lost 2 bases, the J end lost 2 bases, and 10 bases lay between the germline ends. CDR3 in amino acids: CASSLEGITYNEQFF. CDR3 coding DNA: TGTGCCAGCAGTTTAGAGGGAATCACCTACAATGAGCAGTTCTTC.

The chain carries TRBV12-3 or TRBV12-4 and TRBJ1-1, with TRBD1 matching 8 bases. This CDR3 is 13 amino acids long. After removal of 6 bases from V and 5 bases from J, the junction contained 5 bases not matched to a gene. The CDR3 loop is CASRPTGGTEAFF. The CDR3 region has the DNA TGTGCCAGCAGGCCAACAGGGGGAACTGAAGCTTTCTTT.

The V gene is TRBV2, the J gene TRBJ1-2; D is unclear. This CDR3 contains 9 residues. The V gene's germline CDR1 is SNHLY and CDR2 FYNNEI. CDR3: CVIRGGYTF. CDR3 DNA sequence: TGTGTAATAAGAGGTGGCTACACCTTC.

The rearrangement joins TRBV20-1 to TRBJ2-5, with a weak D call TRBD2 (6 bases). This CDR3 contains 18 residues. The germline V gene encodes CDR1 DFQATT and CDR2 SNEGSKA (reference sequence). V lost 3 bases to trimming and J lost 3 bases, with 26 bases between them. The CDR3 DNA reads as TGCAGTGCTAGTGCCCCAGATTGGTGGGGTGGAGGGGAAGAGACCCAGTACTTC. This gives the protein CSASAPDWWGGGEETQYF.

The gene calls are TRBV28 and TRBJ2-1, with D hard to call. The CDR3 has 14 residues. Trimming stripped 8 bases from V and 2 bases from J, with 13 bases between. Germline V gene lookup returns CDR1 MDHEN and CDR2 SYDVKM. This CDR3 is CASVSVSTYNEQFF. CDR3 coding DNA: TGTGCCAGCGTGAGCGTCTCCACCTACAATGAGCAGTTCTTC.

V and J are TRBV5-4 and TRBJ2-7, with 10 bases fitting TRBD2. Unmatched junction bases numbered 5, after V lost 0 bases and J lost 2 bases. The CDR3 runs to 16 residues. Germline CDR1 reads SGHNT; CDR2 reads YYREEE (reference sequence). The CDR3 DNA follows: TGTGCCAGCAGCTTGGAAGGACTAGCGGTGACCTACGAGCAGTACTTC. It yields the protein CASSLEGLAVTYEQYF.

The chain recombines TRBV7-8 with TRBJ2-1; D remains unclear. Trimming cost V 5 bases and J 0 bases, with 11 bases left between them. This CDR3 comprises 15 residues. Germline V CDR1 and CDR2: SGHVS, FQNEAQ. CDR3 sequence: CASSQGGSSYNEQFF. The CDR3 nucleotides are TGTGCCAGCAGCCAAGGCGGAAGCTCCTACAATGAGCAGTTCTTC.

The chain carries TRBV24-1 and TRBJ2-2; weak D call: TRBD2 (6 bases). There are 19 residues in the CDR3. The ends were cut back, 4 bases at V and 3 bases at J, with 23 bases in the middle. CDR1 and CDR2 (germline): KGHDR, SFDVKD. Here the CDR3 reads CATSDAPGRGNADTGELFF. CDR3 in DNA: TGTGCCACCAGTGACGCCCCAGGGCGCGGGAACGCGGACACCGGGGAGCTGTTTTTT.

V is TRBV7-9 and J is TRBJ2-3; 7 positions match TRBD2. This CDR3 region has 16 residues. J gave up 2 bases and V 1 base, and 6 bases lay outside the gene matches. Germline V CDR1 and CDR2: SEHNR, FQNEAQ (reference sequence). CDR3 in amino acids: CASSLGVGGDTDTQYF. CDR3 sequence (DNA): TGTGCCAGCAGCTTAGGAGTGGGAGGGGACACAGATACGCAGTATTTT.

This sequence joins TRBV12-3 or TRBV12-4 and TRBJ1-1, with 9 bases identical to TRBD1. CDR3 length: 11 residues. The V segment lost 2 bases and the J segment 14 bases; nucleotides outside the gene matches: 3. The DNA of the CDR3 is TGTGCCAGCAGTTTATGGGACAGGGTCTTCTTT. Protein: CASSLWDRVFF.

The chain links TRBV25-1 to TRBJ1-1, with D perhaps TRBD1 (5 bases). The V gene lost 5 bases and the J gene lost 10 bases, with 14 bases spanning the gap. The CDR3 loop spans 12 amino acids. Germline values: CDR1 MGHDK, CDR2 SYGVNS. DNA for the CDR3: TGTGCCAGCAGTCTCGACAGTGCAAGAGCTTTCTTT. Translating gives CASSLDSARAFF.

The chain employs TRBV3-1 (or the pseudogene TRBV3-2) and TRBJ2-5; the D gene is possibly TRBD1 (5 bases). Germline loops: CDR1 LGHDT, CDR2 YNNKEL (reference sequence). V was clipped by 2 bases and J by 4 bases, with 11 bases between them. The CDR3 spans 14 residues. Here the CDR3 DNA reads TGTGCCAGCAGCCAAAGGGGAATGGGAGAGACCCAGTACTTC. This encodes CASSQRGMGETQYF.

This clone occurred once. The chain joins TRBV18 to TRBJ2-7; 7 bases map to TRBD2. The CDR3 runs to 13 residues. The junction had 4 bases not matched to a gene; V was cut back by 4 bases and J by 4 bases. Germline loops: CDR1 KGHSH, CDR2 LQKENI. The CDR3 DNA is TGTGCCAGCTCACAAGGGAGGGATTACGAGCAGTACTTC. Translation: CASSQGRDYEQYF.